This T cell receptor beta chain came from a study of T cells after posttransplantation cyclophosphamide. Germline-derived CDR1 and CDR2 are MNHEY and SMNVEV (reference sequence). This CDR3 region has 14 residues. Germline trimming cut 10 bases from V and 7 bases from J; bases unmatched to any gene: 10. Cyclophosphamide on days +3 and +4 followed busulfan-fludarabine conditioning and a marrow graft. Profiling relied on immunoSEQ multiplex PCR, and the TCRdb table lists in-frame clones only, not all of them. The sample comprises over 15,000 clones, under 80% of which are singletons, and roughly a quarter rests with the top ten.

The chain joins TRBV27 to TRBJ1-6; 7 bases match TRBD1. This TCR was recovered from a young adult male patient who received an allogeneic stem cell transplant from a related donor, was CMV-positive, and had acute GVHD only. Some T cells may have come from the graft donor. Sequencing was performed on PBMCs, taken after an allogeneic stem cell transplant with post-transplant cyclophosphamide. The CDR3: CANPYRGWNSPLHF. In DNA form, the CDR3 reads TGTGCCAACCCTTACAGGGGATGGAATTCACCCCTCCACTTT.